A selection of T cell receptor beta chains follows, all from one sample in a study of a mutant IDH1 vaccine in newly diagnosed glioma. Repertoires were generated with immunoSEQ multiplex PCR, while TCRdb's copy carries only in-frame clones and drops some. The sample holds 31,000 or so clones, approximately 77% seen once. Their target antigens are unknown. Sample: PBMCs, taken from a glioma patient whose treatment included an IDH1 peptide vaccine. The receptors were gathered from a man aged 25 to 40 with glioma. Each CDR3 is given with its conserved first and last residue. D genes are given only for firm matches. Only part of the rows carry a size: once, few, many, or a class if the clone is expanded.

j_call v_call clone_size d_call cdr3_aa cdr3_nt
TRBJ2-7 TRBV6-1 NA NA CASSEAWTASYEQYF TGTGCCAGCAGTGAAGCCTGGACGGCCTCCTACGAGCAGTACTTC
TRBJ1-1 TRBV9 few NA CASSVVGAGEAFF TGTGCCAGCAGCGTAGTAGGGGCGGGTGAAGCTTTCTTT
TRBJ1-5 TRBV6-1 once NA CASKERTYSNQPQHF TGTGCCAGCAAGGAAAGGACTTATAGCAATCAGCCCCAGCATTTT
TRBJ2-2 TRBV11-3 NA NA CASSVLYGNTGELFF TGTGCCAGCAGCGTCTTGTACGGCAACACCGGGGAGCTGTTTTTT
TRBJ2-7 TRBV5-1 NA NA CASSLRGSGNYEQYF TGCGCCAGCAGCTTAAGGGGTAGCGGAAATTACGAGCAGTACTTC
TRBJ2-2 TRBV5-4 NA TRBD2 CASSLALGLAAYGNTGELFF TGTGCCAGCAGCTTGGCCCTTGGACTAGCGGCATATGGGAACACCGGGGAGCTGTTTTTT
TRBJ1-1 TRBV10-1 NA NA CASSESGNTEAFF TGCGCCAGCAGTGAGTCCGGGAACACTGAAGCTTTCTTT
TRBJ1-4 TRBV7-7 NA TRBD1 CASSSGTGVGEKLFF TGTGCCAGCAGCTCGGGGACAGGGGTGGGTGAAAAACTGTTTTTT
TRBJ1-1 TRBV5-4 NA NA CVSSRGMNTEAFF TGTGTCAGCAGCCGGGGCATGAACACTGAAGCTTTCTTT
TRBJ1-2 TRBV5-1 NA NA CASSLEPGWENGYTF TGCGCCAGCAGCTTGGAGCCGGGCTGGGAGAATGGCTACACCTTC
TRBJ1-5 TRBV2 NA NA CASSERGGNQPQHF TGTGCCAGCAGTGAAAGGGGGGGCAATCAGCCCCAGCATTTT
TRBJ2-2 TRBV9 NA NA CASSQGGSNTGELFF TGTGCCAGCAGCCAGGGCGGATCGAACACCGGGGAGCTGTTTTTT
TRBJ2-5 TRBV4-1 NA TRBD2 CASSQTALAGVETQYF TGCGCCAGCAGCCAGACTGCACTAGCGGGAGTGGAGACCCAGTACTTC
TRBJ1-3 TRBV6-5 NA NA CASSYSGLRSGNTIYF TGTGCCAGCAGTTACTCTGGGCTTCGCTCTGGAAACACCATATATTTT
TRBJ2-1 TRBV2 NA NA CASSERSLSYNEQFF TGTGCCAGCAGTGAGCGGTCCCTCTCCTACAATGAGCAGTTCTTC
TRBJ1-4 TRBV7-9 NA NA CASSLVSGMVNEKLFF TGTGCCAGCAGCTTAGTCTCCGGGATGGTGAATGAAAAACTGTTTTTT
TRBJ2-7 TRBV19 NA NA CASSIRPDTSYEQYF TGTGCCAGTAGTATAAGACCGGACACCTCCTACGAGCAGTACTTC
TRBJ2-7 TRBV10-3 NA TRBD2 CAIRMTSGSRTYEQYF TGTGCCATCAGGATGACTAGCGGGAGCCGAACCTACGAGCAGTACTTC
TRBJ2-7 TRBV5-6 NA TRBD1 CASNGQGDSYEQYF TGTGCCAGCAACGGACAGGGGGACTCCTACGAGCAGTACTTC
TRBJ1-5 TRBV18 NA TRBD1 CASSHGQGGGNQPQHF TGTGCCAGCTCCCATGGACAGGGGGGAGGCAATCAGCCCCAGCATTTT
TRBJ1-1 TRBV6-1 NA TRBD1 CASRLQGENTEAFF TGTGCCAGCAGGTTACAGGGGGAGAACACTGAAGCTTTCTTT
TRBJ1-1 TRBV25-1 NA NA CASSALLGNTEAFF TGTGCCAGCAGTGCACTACTTGGGAACACTGAAGCTTTCTTT
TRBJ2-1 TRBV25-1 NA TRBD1 CASSDRQGGYNEQFF TGTGCCAGCAGTGACCGACAGGGGGGGTACAATGAGCAGTTCTTC
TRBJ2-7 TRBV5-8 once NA CASSQQGSSEQYF TGTGCCAGCAGCCAACAGGGTTCGTCCGAGCAGTACTTC
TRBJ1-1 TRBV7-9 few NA CASSFGGGTEAFF TGTGCCAGCAGCTTTGGAGGGGGAACCGAAGCTTTCTTT
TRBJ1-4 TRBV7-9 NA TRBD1 CASSLATGSNEKLFF TGTGCCAGCAGCTTAGCGACAGGGTCTAATGAAAAACTGTTTTTT
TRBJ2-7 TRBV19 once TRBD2 CASSNGGTSVYEQYF TGTGCCAGTAGTAACGGCGGGACTAGCGTGTACGAGCAGTACTTC